A selection of T cell receptor beta chains follows, all from one sample in a study of cytomegalovirus exposure and HLA in healthy donors. TCRdb's table, derived via immunoSEQ multiplex PCR, lists solely in-frame clones and lacks some. The profile shows 100,000 to 150,000 clones, 75% to 80% of them singletons. Sequenced input: PBMCs. The receptors come from a man aged 35 to 55 in good health and CMV-seronegative. The CDR3 runs from the conserved cysteine through the conserved F or W. Fields, in order: J gene, clone size, V gene, D gene, CDR3 protein, CDR3 DNA. D genes are given only for firm matches. Clone size is not always given. Where it is, it says once, few, many or a class for expanded clones.

J gene: TRBJ1-4; clone size: NA; V gene: TRBV5-6; D gene: NA; CDR3 protein: CASSWGGPDEKLFF; CDR3 DNA: TGTGCCAGCAGCTGGGGGGGACCAGATGAAAAACTGTTTTTT
J gene: TRBJ1-1; clone size: NA; V gene: TRBV29-1; D gene: NA; CDR3 protein: CSVRGTVMNTEAFF; CDR3 DNA: TGCAGCGTCCGCGGGACGGTGATGAACACTGAAGCTTTCTTT
J gene: TRBJ1-5; clone size: few; V gene: TRBV7-2; D gene: NA; CDR3 protein: CASSFRGVADQPQHF; CDR3 DNA: TGTGCCAGCAGCTTCAGGGGAGTGGCAGATCAGCCCCAGCATTTT
J gene: TRBJ1-2; clone size: NA; V gene: TRBV10-3; D gene: NA; CDR3 protein: CAISEAGQRIYGYTF; CDR3 DNA: TGTGCCATCAGTGAGGCAGGACAGCGGATCTATGGCTACACCTTC
J gene: TRBJ1-1; clone size: NA; V gene: TRBV6-5; D gene: TRBD1; CDR3 protein: CASSYGRGLNTEAFF; CDR3 DNA: TGTGCCAGCAGTTACGGCAGGGGGCTAAACACTGAAGCTTTCTTT
J gene: TRBJ1-6; clone size: few; V gene: TRBV5-1; D gene: NA; CDR3 protein: CASSPYRASSYNSPLHF; CDR3 DNA: TGCGCCAGCAGTCCTTACAGGGCGAGCTCCTATAATTCACCCCTCCACTTT
J gene: TRBJ2-7; clone size: NA; V gene: TRBV4-3; D gene: TRBD2; CDR3 protein: CASSQDRAGGRMSYEQYF; CDR3 DNA: TGCGCCAGCAGCCAAGATCGTGCGGGGGGCCGAATGTCCTACGAGCAGTACTTC
J gene: TRBJ2-3; clone size: NA; V gene: TRBV19; D gene: NA; CDR3 protein: CASRPFLASKASTDTQYF; CDR3 DNA: TGTGCCAGTAGGCCCTTCTTAGCGTCGAAGGCTAGCACAGATACGCAGTATTTT
J gene: TRBJ1-3; clone size: NA; V gene: TRBV6-5; D gene: NA; CDR3 protein: CASSLTSPGNTIYF; CDR3 DNA: TGTGCCAGCAGTCTCACTTCACCTGGAAACACCATATATTTT
J gene: TRBJ1-5; clone size: NA; V gene: TRBV19; D gene: NA; CDR3 protein: CASSIGGRANQPQHF; CDR3 DNA: TGTGCCAGTAGTATTGGGGGCAGGGCCAATCAGCCCCAGCATTTT
J gene: TRBJ2-1; clone size: NA; V gene: TRBV10-3; D gene: TRBD2; CDR3 protein: CASRGRVSGGNNEQFF; CDR3 DNA: TGTGCCTCCCGGGGCAGGGTAAGCGGGGGAAACAATGAGCAGTTCTTC
J gene: TRBJ2-3; clone size: NA; V gene: TRBV9; D gene: NA; CDR3 protein: CASSLGSGTQYF; CDR3 DNA: TGTGCCAGCAGCCTTGGGTCAGGTACGCAGTATTTT
J gene: TRBJ2-5; clone size: NA; V gene: TRBV5-4; D gene: NA; CDR3 protein: CASSQDSIETQYF; CDR3 DNA: TGTGCCAGCAGCCAGGACTCAATAGAGACCCAGTACTTC